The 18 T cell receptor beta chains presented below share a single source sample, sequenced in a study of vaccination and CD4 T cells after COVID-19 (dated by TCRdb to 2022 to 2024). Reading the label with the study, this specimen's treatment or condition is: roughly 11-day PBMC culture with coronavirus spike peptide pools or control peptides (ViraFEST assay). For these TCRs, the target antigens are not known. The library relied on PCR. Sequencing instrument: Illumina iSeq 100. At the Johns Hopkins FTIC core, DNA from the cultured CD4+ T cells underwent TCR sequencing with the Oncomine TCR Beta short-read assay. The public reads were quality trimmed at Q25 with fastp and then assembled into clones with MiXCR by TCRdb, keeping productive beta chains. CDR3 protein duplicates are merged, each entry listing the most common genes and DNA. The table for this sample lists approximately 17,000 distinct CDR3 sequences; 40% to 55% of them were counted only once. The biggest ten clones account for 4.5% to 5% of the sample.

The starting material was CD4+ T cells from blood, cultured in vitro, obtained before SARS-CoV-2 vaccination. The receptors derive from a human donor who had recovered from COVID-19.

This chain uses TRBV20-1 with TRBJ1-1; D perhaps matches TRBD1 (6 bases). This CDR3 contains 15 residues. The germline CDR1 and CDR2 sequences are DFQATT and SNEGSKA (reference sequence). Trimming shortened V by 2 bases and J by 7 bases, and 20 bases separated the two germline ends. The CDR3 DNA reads TGCAGTGCTAGAACTCTTCCAGGGGACGACGGTGAAGCTTTCTTT. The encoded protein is CSARTLPGDDGEAFF.

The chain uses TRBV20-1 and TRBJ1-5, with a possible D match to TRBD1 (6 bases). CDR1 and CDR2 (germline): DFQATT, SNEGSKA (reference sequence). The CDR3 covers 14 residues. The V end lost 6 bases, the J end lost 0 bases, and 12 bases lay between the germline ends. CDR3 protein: CSANKQGSNQPQHF. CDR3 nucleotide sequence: TGCAGTGCAAACAAACAGGGTAGCAATCAGCCCCAGCATTTT.

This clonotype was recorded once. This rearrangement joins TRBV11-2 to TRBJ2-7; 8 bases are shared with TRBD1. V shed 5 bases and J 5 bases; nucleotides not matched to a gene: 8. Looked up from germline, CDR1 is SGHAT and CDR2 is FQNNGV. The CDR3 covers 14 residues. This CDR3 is CASSPDRESDEQYF. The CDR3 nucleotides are TGTGCCAGCAGCCCGGACAGGGAATCCGACGAGCAGTACTTC.

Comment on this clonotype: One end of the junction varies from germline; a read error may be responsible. The CDR3 bases are TGTGCCATCAGTGAGCCCGGACAGGGACGCACAGATACGCAGTATTTT. Translating it yields CAISEPGQGRTDTQYF. This rearrangement joins TRBV6-1 to TRBJ2-3; 8 bases map to TRBD1. CDR1 MNHNS and CDR2 SASEGT come from the germline V gene. The CDR3 runs to 16 residues.

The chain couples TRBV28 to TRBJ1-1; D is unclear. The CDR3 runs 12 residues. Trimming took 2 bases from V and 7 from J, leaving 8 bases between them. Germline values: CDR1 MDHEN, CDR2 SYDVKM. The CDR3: CASSLLSGEAFF. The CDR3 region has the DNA TGTGCCAGCAGTTTACTGTCCGGTGAAGCTTTCTTT.

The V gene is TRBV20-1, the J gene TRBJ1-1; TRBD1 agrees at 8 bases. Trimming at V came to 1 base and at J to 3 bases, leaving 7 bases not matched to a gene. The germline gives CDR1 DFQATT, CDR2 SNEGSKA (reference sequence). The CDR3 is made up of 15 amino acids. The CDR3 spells CSARGENRGYTEAFF. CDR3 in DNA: TGCAGTGCTAGAGGTGAGAACAGGGGGTACACTGAAGCTTTCTTT.

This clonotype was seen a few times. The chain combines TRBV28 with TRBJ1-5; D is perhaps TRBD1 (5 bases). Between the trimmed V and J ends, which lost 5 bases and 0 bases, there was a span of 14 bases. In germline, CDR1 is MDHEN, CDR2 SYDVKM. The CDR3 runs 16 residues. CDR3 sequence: CASSASDTYSNQPQHF. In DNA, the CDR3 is TGTGCCAGCAGTGCCTCGGACACCTATAGCAATCAGCCCCAGCATTTT.

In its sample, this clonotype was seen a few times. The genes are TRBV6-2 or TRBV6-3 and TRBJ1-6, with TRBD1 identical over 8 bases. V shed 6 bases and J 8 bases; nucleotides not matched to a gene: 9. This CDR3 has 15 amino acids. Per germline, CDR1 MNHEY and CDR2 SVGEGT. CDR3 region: CASRIQDRVDSPLHF. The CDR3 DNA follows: TGTGCCAGCAGGATCCAGGACAGGGTGGATTCACCCCTCCACTTT.

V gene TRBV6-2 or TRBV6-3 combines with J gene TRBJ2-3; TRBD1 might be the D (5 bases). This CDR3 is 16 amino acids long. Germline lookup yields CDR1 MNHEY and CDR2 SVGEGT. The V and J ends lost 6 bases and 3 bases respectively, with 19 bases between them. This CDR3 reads CASSQPSGKRTDTQYF. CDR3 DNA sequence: TGTGCCAGCAGCCAACCCTCAGGGAAGAGGACAGATACGCAGTATTTT.

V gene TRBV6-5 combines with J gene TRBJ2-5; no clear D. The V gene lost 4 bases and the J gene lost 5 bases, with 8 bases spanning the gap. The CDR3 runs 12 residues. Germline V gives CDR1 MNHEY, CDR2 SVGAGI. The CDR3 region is CASSWSKETQYF. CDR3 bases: TGTGCCAGCAGTTGGTCCAAGGAGACCCAGTACTTC.

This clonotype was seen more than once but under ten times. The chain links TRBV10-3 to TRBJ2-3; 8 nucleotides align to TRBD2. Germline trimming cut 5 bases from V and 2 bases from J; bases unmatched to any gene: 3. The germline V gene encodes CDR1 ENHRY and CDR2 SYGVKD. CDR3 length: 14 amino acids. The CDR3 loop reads CAISTSGYTDTQYF. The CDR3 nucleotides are TGTGCCATCAGTACTAGCGGATACACAGATACGCAGTATTTT.

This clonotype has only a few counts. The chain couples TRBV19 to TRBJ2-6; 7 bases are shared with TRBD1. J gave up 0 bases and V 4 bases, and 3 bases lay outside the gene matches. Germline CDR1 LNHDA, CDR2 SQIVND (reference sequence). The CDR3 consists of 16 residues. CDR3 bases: TGTGCCAGTAGTAGGGACAGCCCCTCTGGGGCCAACGTCCTGACTTTC. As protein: CASSRDSPSGANVLTF.

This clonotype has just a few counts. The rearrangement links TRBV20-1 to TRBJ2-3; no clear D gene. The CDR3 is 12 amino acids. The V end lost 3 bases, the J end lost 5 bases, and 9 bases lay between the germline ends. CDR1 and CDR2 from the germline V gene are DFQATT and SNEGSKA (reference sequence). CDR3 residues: CSASVRVDTQYF. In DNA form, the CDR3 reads TGCAGTGCTAGCGTTCGGGTAGATACGCAGTATTTT.

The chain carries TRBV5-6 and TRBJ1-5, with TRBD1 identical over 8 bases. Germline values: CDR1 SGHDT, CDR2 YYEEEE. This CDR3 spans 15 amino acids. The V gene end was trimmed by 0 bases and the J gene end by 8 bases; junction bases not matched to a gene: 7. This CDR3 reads CASSLGGRQGKPQHF. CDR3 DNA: TGTGCCAGCAGCTTGGGGGGACGACAGGGGAAGCCCCAGCATTTT.

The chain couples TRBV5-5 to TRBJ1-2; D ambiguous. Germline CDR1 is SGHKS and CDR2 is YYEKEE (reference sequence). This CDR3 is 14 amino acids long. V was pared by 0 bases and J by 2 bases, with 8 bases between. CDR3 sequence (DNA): TGTGCCAGCAGCTTGGGGCTCAGGAACTATGGCTACACCTTC. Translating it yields CASSLGLRNYGYTF.

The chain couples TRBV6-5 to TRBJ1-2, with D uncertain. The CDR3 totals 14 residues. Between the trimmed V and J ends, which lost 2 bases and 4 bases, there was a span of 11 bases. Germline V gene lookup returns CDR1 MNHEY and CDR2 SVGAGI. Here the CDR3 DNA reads TGTGCCAGCAGTTACCGTGTGGGAACCTATGGCTACACCTTC. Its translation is CASSYRVGTYGYTF.

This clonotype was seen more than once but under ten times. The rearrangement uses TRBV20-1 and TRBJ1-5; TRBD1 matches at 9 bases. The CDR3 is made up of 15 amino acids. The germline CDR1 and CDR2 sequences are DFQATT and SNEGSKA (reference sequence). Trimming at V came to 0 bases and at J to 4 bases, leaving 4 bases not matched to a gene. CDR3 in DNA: TGCAGTGCTAGAGAACAGGGGGCTGTAAATCAGCCCCAGCATTTT. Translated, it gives CSAREQGAVNQPQHF.

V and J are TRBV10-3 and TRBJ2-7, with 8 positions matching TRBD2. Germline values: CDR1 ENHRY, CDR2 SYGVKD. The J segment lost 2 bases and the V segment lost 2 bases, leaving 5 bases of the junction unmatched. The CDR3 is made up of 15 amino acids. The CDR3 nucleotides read TGTGCCATCAGTGAGACCTTAGCGGGGACCTACGAGCAGTACTTC. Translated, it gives CAISETLAGTYEQYF.